This T cell receptor (beta chain) is drawn from a study of T cells in Graves' hyperthyroidism and ophthalmopathy. On the study more broadly: The initial diagnosis was the point when peripheral blood was collected, ahead of any treatment.

Findings and limits, study-wide: The majority of expanded thyroid clonotypes above 0.001 also appeared in blood. Researchers report that a 13 V-J model separated ophthalmopathy from stable hyperthyroidism.

Diagnostic assessment was based on clinical symptoms, serum thyroxine and TRAb, thyroid ultrasound and orbital computed tomography. As for this clonotype: Antigen specificity is unknown.

Using RNA transcripts as the source, TCR beta CDR3 regions were amplified. Using the HTBI primer set, a first-round RT-PCR was run on the TCR CDR3. TCRdb ran MiXCR on the multiplex PCR reads and lists one entry per CDR3 protein. The repertoire holds 350,000 or so distinct CDR3 sequences, approximately 18% seen once, with 15% in the top ten. The TCR comes from a woman between 40 and 55 years old with Graves' ophthalmopathy. What was sequenced was blood.

The chain's CDR3 is CASRGAGEAYEQYF. CDR3 nucleotide sequence: TGTGCCAGCAGGGGAGCGGGAGAGGCCTACGAGCAGTACTTC. This sequence joins TRBV6-1 and TRBJ2-7, with TRBD2 matching 8 bases. The germline gives CDR1 MNHNS, CDR2 SASEGT. V lost 6 bases, J lost 2 bases, and 6 bases stayed unmatched. The CDR3 length is 14 residues.